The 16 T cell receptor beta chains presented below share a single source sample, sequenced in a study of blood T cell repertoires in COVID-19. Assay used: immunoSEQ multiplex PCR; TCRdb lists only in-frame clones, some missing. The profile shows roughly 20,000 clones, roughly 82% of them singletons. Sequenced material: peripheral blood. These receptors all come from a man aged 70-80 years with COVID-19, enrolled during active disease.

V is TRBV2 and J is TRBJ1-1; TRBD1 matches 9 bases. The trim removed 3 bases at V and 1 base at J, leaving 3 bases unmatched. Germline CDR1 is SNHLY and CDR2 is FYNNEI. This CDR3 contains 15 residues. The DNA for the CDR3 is TGTGCCAGCAGTGAGCGACAGGGGGGGAACACTGAAGCTTTCTTT. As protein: CASSERQGGNTEAFF.

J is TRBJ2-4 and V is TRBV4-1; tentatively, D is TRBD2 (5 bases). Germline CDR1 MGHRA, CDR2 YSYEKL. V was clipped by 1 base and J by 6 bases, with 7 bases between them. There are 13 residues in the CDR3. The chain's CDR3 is CASSQGTLNIQYF. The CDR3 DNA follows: TGCGCCAGCAGCCAAGGGACTCTAAACATTCAGTACTTC.

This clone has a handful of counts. The CDR3, as DNA: TGTGCCAGCAGCCGGGGGGCCACAGGGGGCGATGGTGAAGCTTTCTTT. Translated, it gives CASSRGATGGDGEAFF. J is TRBJ1-1 and V is TRBV7-8; 9 bases map to TRBD1. V shed 5 bases, J shed 7 bases, and the junction held 14 bases outside the gene matches. The CDR3 is 16 residues long. Germline values: CDR1 SGHVS, CDR2 FQNEAQ.

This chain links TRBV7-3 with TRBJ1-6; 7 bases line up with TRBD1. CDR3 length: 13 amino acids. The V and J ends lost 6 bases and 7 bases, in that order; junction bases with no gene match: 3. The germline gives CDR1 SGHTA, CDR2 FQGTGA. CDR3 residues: CASSPTGNSPLHF. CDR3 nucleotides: TGTGCCAGCAGTCCGACAGGGAATTCACCCCTCCACTTT. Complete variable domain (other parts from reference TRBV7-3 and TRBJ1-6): GAGVSQTPSNKVTEKGKYVELRCDPISGHTALYWYRQSLGQGPEFLIYFQGTGAADDSGLPNDRFFAVRPEGSVSTLKIQRTERGDSAVYLCASSPTGNSPLHFGNGTRLTVT.

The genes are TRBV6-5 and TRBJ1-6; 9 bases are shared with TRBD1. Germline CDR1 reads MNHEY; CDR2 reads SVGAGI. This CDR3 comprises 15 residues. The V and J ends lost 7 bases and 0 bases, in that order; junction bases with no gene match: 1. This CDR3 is CASMTGGSYNSPLHF. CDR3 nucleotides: TGTGCCAGCATGACAGGGGGCTCCTATAATTCACCCCTCCACTTT.

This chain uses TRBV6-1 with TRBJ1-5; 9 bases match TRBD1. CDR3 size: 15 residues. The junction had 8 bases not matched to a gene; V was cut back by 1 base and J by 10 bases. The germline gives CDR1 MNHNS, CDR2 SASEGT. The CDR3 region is CASSEEGQGVGPQHF. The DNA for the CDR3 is TGTGCCAGCAGTGAAGAGGGACAGGGAGTAGGCCCCCAGCATTTT.

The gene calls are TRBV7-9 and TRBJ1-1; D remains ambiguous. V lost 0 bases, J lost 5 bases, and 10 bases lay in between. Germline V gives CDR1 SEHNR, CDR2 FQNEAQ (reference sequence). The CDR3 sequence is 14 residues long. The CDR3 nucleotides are TGTGCCAGCAGCTTAGCCCTGGGGAGTACTGAAGCTTTCTTT. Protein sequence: CASSLALGSTEAFF.

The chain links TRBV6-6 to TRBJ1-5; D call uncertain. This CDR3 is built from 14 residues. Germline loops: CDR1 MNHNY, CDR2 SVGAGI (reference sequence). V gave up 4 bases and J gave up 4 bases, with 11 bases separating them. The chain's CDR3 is CASSFAEGNQPQHF. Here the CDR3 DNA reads TGTGCCAGCAGTTTTGCAGAGGGAAATCAGCCCCAGCATTTT.

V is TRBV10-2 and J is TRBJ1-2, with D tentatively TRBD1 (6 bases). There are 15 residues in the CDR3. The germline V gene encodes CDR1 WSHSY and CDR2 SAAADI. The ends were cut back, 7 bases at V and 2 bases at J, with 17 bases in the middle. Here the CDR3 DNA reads TGCGCCAGCAAGACTTTGTCAGGGGCCAACTATGGCTACACCTTC. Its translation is CASKTLSGANYGYTF.

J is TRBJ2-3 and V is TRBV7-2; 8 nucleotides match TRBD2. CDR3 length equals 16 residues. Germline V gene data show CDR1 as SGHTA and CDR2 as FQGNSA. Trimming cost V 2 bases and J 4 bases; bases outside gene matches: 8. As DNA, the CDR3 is TGTGCCAGCAGCTTACGTCTAGCGGGCCTCGCAGATACGCAGTATTTT. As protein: CASSLRLAGLADTQYF.

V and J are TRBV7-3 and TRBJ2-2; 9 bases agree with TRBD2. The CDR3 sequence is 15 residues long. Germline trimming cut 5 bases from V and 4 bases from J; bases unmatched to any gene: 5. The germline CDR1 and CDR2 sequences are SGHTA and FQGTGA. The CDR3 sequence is CASSRGLAGTGELFF. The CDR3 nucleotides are TGTGCCAGCAGCCGGGGACTAGCAGGCACCGGGGAGCTGTTTTTT. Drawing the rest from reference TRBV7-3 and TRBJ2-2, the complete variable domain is GAGVSQTPSNKVTEKGKYVELRCDPISGHTALYWYRQSLGQGPEFLIYFQGTGAADDSGLPNDRFFAVRPEGSVSTLKIQRTERGDSAVYLCASSRGLAGTGELFFGEGSRLTVL.

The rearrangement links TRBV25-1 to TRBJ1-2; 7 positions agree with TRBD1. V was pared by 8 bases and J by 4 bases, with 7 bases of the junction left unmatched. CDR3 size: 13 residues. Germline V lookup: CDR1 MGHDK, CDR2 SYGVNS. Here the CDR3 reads CASYRGGSYGYTF. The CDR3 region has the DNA TGTGCCAGCTACAGGGGAGGAAGCTATGGCTACACCTTC.

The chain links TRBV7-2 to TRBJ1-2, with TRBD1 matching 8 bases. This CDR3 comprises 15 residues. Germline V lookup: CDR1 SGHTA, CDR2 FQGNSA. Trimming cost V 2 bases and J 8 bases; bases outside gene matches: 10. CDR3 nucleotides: TGTGCCAGCAGCTTAACTGGACAGGGAGAGAGAGGCTACACCTTC. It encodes CASSLTGQGERGYTF.

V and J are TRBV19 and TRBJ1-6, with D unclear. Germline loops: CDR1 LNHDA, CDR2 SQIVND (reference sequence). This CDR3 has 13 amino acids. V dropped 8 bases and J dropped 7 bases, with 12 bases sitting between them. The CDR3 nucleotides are TGTGCCAGTTGCCGGGGTACCAATTCACCCCTCCACTTT. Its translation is CASCRGTNSPLHF.

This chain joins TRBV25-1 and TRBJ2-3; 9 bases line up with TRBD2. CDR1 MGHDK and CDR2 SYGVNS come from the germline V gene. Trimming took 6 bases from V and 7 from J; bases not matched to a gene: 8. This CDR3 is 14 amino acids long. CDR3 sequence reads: CASRGREGRNTQYF. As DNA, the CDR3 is TGTGCCAGCAGAGGGCGGGAGGGCCGGAATACGCAGTATTTT.

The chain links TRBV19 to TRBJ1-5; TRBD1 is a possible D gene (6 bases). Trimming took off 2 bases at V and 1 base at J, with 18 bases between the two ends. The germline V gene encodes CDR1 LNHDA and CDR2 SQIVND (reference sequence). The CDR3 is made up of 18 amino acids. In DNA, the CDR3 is TGTGCCAGTAGTATATACGGGGCACAGGGTCGCAGCAATCAGCCCCAGCATTTT. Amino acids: CASSIYGAQGRSNQPQHF.